These 3 T cell receptor beta chains were sequenced from one sample in a study of cytomegalovirus exposure and HLA in healthy donors (dated by TCRdb to the late 2010s). The protocol used for the library was the immunoSEQ multiplex PCR assay. For the multiplex PCR, a mixture combining 60 forward primers for TCR Vbeta segments and 13 reverse primers for TCR Jbeta segments was used. The table comes from immuneACCESS by way of TCRdb, which keeps in-frame sequences with V and J called. Part of the clones is missing from these tables; in studies checked, under half for an unresolved V gene and the rest for unknown reasons. The table for this sample lists approximately 270,000 clones; 75% to 90% of them were counted only once. About 0.3% of the sample rests with the top ten. The sample consisted of PBMCs. The receptor set was obtained from a girl aged 2 to 10 in good health and CMV-seronegative.

The chain employs TRBV5-1 and TRBJ2-1, with 7 bases identical to TRBD1. Germline V gives CDR1 SGHRS, CDR2 YFSETQ. The CDR3 contains 16 residues. Trimming took 1 base from V and 5 from J; bases not matched to a gene: 9. In DNA form, the CDR3 reads TGCGCCAGCAGCTTGATTGACAGGGTGGATAACAATGAGCAGTTCTTC. Residues: CASSLIDRVDNNEQFF.

The rearrangement uses TRBV28 and TRBJ1-2; D is possibly TRBD1 (5 bases). V lost 7 bases, J lost 3 bases, and 12 bases lay in between. The germline V gene encodes CDR1 MDHEN and CDR2 SYDVKM. The CDR3 runs 13 residues. CDR3 residues: CASTGGTYYGYTF. The CDR3 bases are TGTGCCAGCACCGGGGGGACTTACTATGGCTACACCTTC.

This sequence joins TRBV9 and TRBJ2-7; TRBD2 matches at 7 bases. After removal of 0 bases from V and 2 bases from J, the junction contained 8 bases not matched to a gene. The CDR3 sequence is 16 residues long. In germline, CDR1 is SGDLS, CDR2 YYNGEE. CDR3 in amino acids: CASSVGAGVSPYEQYF. DNA of the CDR3: TGTGCCAGCAGCGTAGGGGCGGGAGTTAGCCCCTACGAGCAGTACTTC.